The 20 T cell receptor beta chains reported below all come from one sample, sequenced in a study of CD8+ T cells in alopecia areata. Described treatment: oral pan-JAK inhibitor, 5-10 mg twice daily. Sequencing templates came from extracted RNA that was reverse transcribed into cDNA. Sequencing was performed with immunoSEQ multiplex PCR; in TCRdb, only in-frame clones are kept and a portion is missing. The table includes about 120,000 clones, 53% detected once. The sample was CD4+ T cells sorted from blood, taken at week 4, from a patient treated with tofacitinib. All receptors come from a human donor with alopecia areata.

This clone was observed once. J is TRBJ2-1 and V is TRBV29-1; perhaps TRBD2 as D (5 bases). From germline, CDR1 is SQVTM and CDR2 ANQGSEA. Trimming stripped 4 bases from V and 0 bases from J, with 13 bases between. This CDR3 contains 15 residues. The CDR3 DNA is TGCAGCGTTGGGGGTGGTGGGAGCTCCTACAATGAGCAGTTCTTC. The encoded protein is CSVGGGGSSYNEQFF.

This clone turned up a few times. The V call is TRBV6-5, the J call TRBJ1-2; 8 nucleotides align to TRBD1. Germline values: CDR1 MNHEY, CDR2 SVGAGI. This CDR3 has 14 residues. The J segment lost 4 bases and the V segment lost 6 bases, leaving 7 bases of the junction unmatched. The DNA for the CDR3 is TGTGCCAGCAGGGGACAGGCGCTCTCCTATGGCTACACCTTC. This translates into CASRGQALSYGYTF.

This clone has a handful of counts. The rearrangement uses TRBV11-2 and TRBJ2-1; a possible D gene is TRBD1 (6 bases). Trimming left V 4 bases short and J 7 bases short, with 8 bases between. Germline values: CDR1 SGHAT, CDR2 FQNNGV. This CDR3 contains 12 residues. The CDR3 here is CASSWQGNEQFF. The CDR3 nucleotides read TGTGCCAGCAGCTGGCAGGGGAATGAGCAGTTCTTC.

As DNA, the CDR3 is TGTGCCAGCTCTTCCGGGACAAGCCAGACCCAGTACTTC. Translation gives CASSSGTSQTQYF. The chain links TRBV19 to TRBJ2-5; D is perhaps TRBD1 (6 bases). The CDR3 consists of 13 residues. Trimming left V 9 bases short and J 6 bases short, with 17 bases between. CDR1 and CDR2 (germline): LNHDA, SQIVND (reference sequence).

This clone appeared a single time. CDR3 in amino acids: CSVEGTGSYGYTF. The CDR3 nucleotides are TGCAGCGTTGAAGGGACAGGATCCTATGGCTACACCTTC. V usage is TRBV29-1 and J usage is TRBJ1-2, with TRBD1 identical over 7 bases. Germline CDR1 SQVTM, CDR2 ANQGSEA. Trimming cost V 1 base and J 4 bases; bases outside gene matches: 3. The CDR3 length is 13 residues.

A note on this clone: Germline is not matched at one junction end, which may reflect a read error. The V gene is TRBV5-1, the J gene TRBJ2-7, with unresolved D. The germline CDR1 and CDR2 sequences are SGHRS and YFSETQ. This CDR3 region has 14 residues. In DNA, the CDR3 is TGCGCCAGCAGGTTGGGCGGAAACTCCTACGAGCAGTACTTC. Amino acid sequence: CASRLGGNSYEQYF.

This rearrangement joins TRBV7-9 to TRBJ1-1; possible D gene TRBD1, 5 bases. Germline CDR1 and CDR2: SEHNR and FQNEAQ (reference sequence). The CDR3 loop spans 12 amino acids. Trimming pared 8 bases from V and 1 base from J, leaving 8 bases between. This chain's CDR3 is CASGGGNTEAFF. DNA of the CDR3: TGTGCCAGCGGTGGGGGGAACACTGAAGCTTTCTTT.

In this sample, this clone turned up a few times. The chain employs TRBV18 and TRBJ2-6; 7 nucleotides match TRBD1. J was trimmed by 0 bases and V by 2 bases; bases with no gene match: 10. The CDR3 length is 19 residues. The V gene's germline CDR1 is KGHSH and CDR2 LQKENI. CDR3 coding DNA: TGTGCCAGCTCACCAAACCTAGGACAGGTGAACTCTGGGGCCAACGTCCTGACTTTC. Translating it yields CASSPNLGQVNSGANVLTF.

The chain couples TRBV4-1 to TRBJ2-7, with D perhaps matching TRBD2 (6 bases). Germline V lookup: CDR1 MGHRA, CDR2 YSYEKL. The length of the CDR3 is 18 residues. Trimming took 4 bases from V and 1 from J, leaving 23 bases between them. This CDR3 reads CASSLTRGGNQRSYEQYF. Here the CDR3 DNA reads TGCGCCAGCAGCCTAACTCGAGGCGGGAATCAACGATCCTACGAGCAGTACTTC.

The genes are TRBV25-1 and TRBJ1-3, with 7 bases fitting TRBD1. The CDR3 length is 18 residues. The germline V gene encodes CDR1 MGHDK and CDR2 SYGVNS. J was trimmed by 2 bases and V by 0 bases; bases with no gene match: 10. The CDR3 region has the DNA TGTGCCAGCAGTGAATATTCCCGCAGGACAGGCGCTGGAAACACCATATATTTT. Translating gives CASSEYSRRTGAGNTIYF.

The table lists this clone with a few counts. This sample also contains other DNA sequences that code for the same CDR3. This chain connects TRBV30 to TRBJ1-2; D unclear. The CDR3 has 12 residues. The V end lost 1 base, the J end lost 2 bases, and 5 bases lay between the germline ends. Per germline, CDR1 GTSNPN and CDR2 SVGIG (reference sequence). This chain's CDR3 is CAWSANNYGYTF. CDR3 bases: TGTGCCTGGAGTGCGAACAACTATGGCTACACCTTC.

This clone was seen a single time. V usage is TRBV30 and J usage is TRBJ2-1; the D is unclear. There are 11 residues in the CDR3. V gave up 0 bases and J gave up 10 bases, with 7 bases separating them. Per the germline V gene, CDR1 is GTSNPN and CDR2 is SVGIG (reference sequence). For the CDR3, the DNA is TGTGCCTGGAGTGTACTTGGGGAGCAGTTCTTC. Protein: CAWSVLGEQFF.

This rearrangement joins TRBV7-2 to TRBJ2-6; a possible D gene is TRBD2 (6 bases). Between the trimmed V and J ends, which lost 3 bases and 5 bases, there was a span of 14 bases. Germline V gene sequence: CDR1 SGHTA, CDR2 FQGNSA. The CDR3 contains 16 residues. Here the CDR3 reads CASSLAGTSRANVLTF. The DNA for the CDR3 is TGTGCCAGCAGCTTGGCCGGTACTAGCAGGGCCAACGTCCTGACTTTC.

The CDR3 DNA is TGCGCCAGCAGCCCCGCGGGGGGCTCCTACGAGCAGTACTTC. Protein product: CASSPAGGSYEQYF. The chain employs TRBV5-1 and TRBJ2-7; the match to TRBD2 covers 8 bases. This CDR3 region has 14 residues. Looked up from germline, CDR1 is SGHRS and CDR2 is YFSETQ. Trimming at V came to 4 bases and at J to 0 bases, leaving 3 bases not matched to a gene.

This chain uses TRBV9 with TRBJ1-1; no reliable D call. The CDR3 spans 13 residues. CDR1 and CDR2 (germline): SGDLS, YYNGEE. Trimming removed 4 bases at V and 1 base at J, with 8 bases between. The CDR3 region is CASSIQANTEAFF. In nucleotides, the CDR3 is TGTGCCAGCAGCATACAAGCGAACACTGAAGCTTTCTTT.

The chain employs TRBV18 and TRBJ1-5, with 9 bases lining up with TRBD1. J gave up 4 bases and V 2 bases, and 3 bases lay outside the gene matches. Germline V gene lookup returns CDR1 KGHSH and CDR2 LQKENI. The CDR3 extends over 15 amino acids. The CDR3 DNA reads as TGTGCCAGCTCACCAAGGACAGGGGCTAATCAGCCCCAGCATTTT. It codes for CASSPRTGANQPQHF.

This chain uses TRBV30 with TRBJ1-4, with TRBD1 as a possible D gene (6 bases). This CDR3 region has 15 residues. CDR1 is GTSNPN, CDR2 SVGIG, per germline (reference sequence). Trimming shortened V by 1 base and J by 8 bases, and 17 bases separated the two germline ends. As DNA, the CDR3 is TGTGCCTGGAGTGGGAAAGGACAGTATAACGAAAAACTGTTTTTT. Translated, it gives CAWSGKGQYNEKLFF.

The chain carries TRBV5-1 and TRBJ2-1; 14 bases are shared with TRBD2. V shed 2 bases and J 6 bases; nucleotides not matched to a gene: 7. The germline V gene has CDR1 SGHRS and CDR2 YFSETQ. The CDR3 is 17 amino acids. Here the CDR3 DNA reads TGCGCCAGCAGCTTACGGTCCGGGACTAGCGGGGGCAATGAGCAGTTCTTC. It translates to CASSLRSGTSGGNEQFF.

The chain recombines TRBV19 with TRBJ2-3; TRBD1 agrees at 7 bases. J gave up 0 bases and V 9 bases, and 9 bases lay outside the gene matches. Germline CDR1 LNHDA, CDR2 SQIVND (reference sequence). The CDR3 is 15 residues long. CDR3 DNA: TGTGCCAGCAGGTCAAGGGGGCCGAGCACAGATACGCAGTATTTT. The encoded protein is CASRSRGPSTDTQYF. Combining the CDR3 with reference TRBV19 and TRBJ2-3 gives the whole variable domain DGGITQSPKYLFRKEGQNVTLSCEQNLNHDAMYWYRQDPGQGLRLIYYSQIVNDFQKGDIAEGYSVSREKKESFPLTVTSAQKNPTAFYLCASRSRGPSTDTQYFGPGTRLTVL.

This chain joins TRBV5-4 and TRBJ2-3; 13 bases align to TRBD2. The ends lost 4 bases at V and 3 bases at J; junction bases unmatched: 2. Germline V gene data show CDR1 as SGHNT and CDR2 as YYREEE (reference sequence). CDR3 length equals 15 residues. CDR3 loop: CASSRGLAGTDTQYF. The CDR3 DNA follows: TGTGCCAGCAGCCGGGGACTAGCGGGAACAGATACGCAGTATTTT. Looking up the rest from reference TRBV5-4 and TRBJ2-3 gives the full variable domain: ETGVTQSPTHLIKTRGQQVTLRCSSQSGHNTVSWYQQALGQGPQFIFQYYREEENGRGNFPPRFSGLQFPNYSSELNVNALELDDSALYLCASSRGLAGTDTQYFGPGTRLTVL.